This TCR beta chain stems from a study of T-cell memory formation after mild COVID-19. With 2 bases removed from V and 3 bases from J, the gap between germline ends came to 8 bases. The CDR3 extends over 13 amino acids. Germline V gene sequence: CDR1 SEHNR, CDR2 FQNEAQ (reference sequence). TCR alpha and TCR beta cDNA libraries with sample barcodes and UMIs came from 5'RACE using constant-segment primers. In TCRdb, the 5' RACE reads were re-called with MiXCR into one record per CDR3 protein. The table includes hundreds of thousands of distinct CDR3 sequences, about a fifth detected once. This clonotype has at least ten counts.

The TCR was taken from an adult woman who had mild COVID-19 (a few samples of this study predate the infection). Cell type and time point are not known. J is TRBJ2-7 and V is TRBV7-9; D is uncertain. The sample was PBMCs or a T cell subset sorted from them (not recorded which). CDR3 nucleotide sequence: TGTGCCAGCAGCTTAAGCCCCCACTACGAGCAGTACTTC. Translating gives CASSLSPHYEQYF.